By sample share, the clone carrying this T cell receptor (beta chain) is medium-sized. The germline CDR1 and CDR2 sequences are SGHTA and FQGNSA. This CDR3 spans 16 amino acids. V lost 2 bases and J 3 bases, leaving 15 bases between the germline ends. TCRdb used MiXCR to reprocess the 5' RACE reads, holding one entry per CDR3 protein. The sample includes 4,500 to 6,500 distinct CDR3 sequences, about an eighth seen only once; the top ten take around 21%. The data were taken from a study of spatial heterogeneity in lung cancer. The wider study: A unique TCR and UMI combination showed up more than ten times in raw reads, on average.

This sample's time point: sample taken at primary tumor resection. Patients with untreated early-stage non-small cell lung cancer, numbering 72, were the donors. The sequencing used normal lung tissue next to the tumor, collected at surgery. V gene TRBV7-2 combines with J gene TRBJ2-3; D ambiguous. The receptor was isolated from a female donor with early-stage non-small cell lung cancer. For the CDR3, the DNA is TGTGCCAGCAGCTTACTCGGCGGCTACCCAACAGATACGCAGTATTTT. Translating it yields CASSLLGGYPTDTQYF.